Sequencing of this T cell receptor beta chain was carried out in a study of monozygotic twins with inflammatory bowel disease. This CDR3 is built from 14 residues. TCRdb reworked the 5' RACE reads into one entry per CDR3 protein, no DNA. Its table lists about 130,000 distinct CDR3 sequences. The source material was blood. The sequence was collected from a human donor with ulcerative colitis or Crohn's disease, or a healthy co-twin of an affected twin (not recorded which). The V and J genes are TRBV12-3 or TRBV12-4 and TRBJ1-6; the TRBD1 assignment by TCRdb is unverifiable without DNA. The CDR3 loop reads CASVPDGEGSPLHF.